This T cell receptor (beta chain) is from a study of T cell repertoires in cytomegalovirus infection. On the study more broadly: As its CMV epitopes, the study selected recently identified HLA-C-restricted and well-studied HLA-B-restricted targets. Indications of both CMV infection and matching HLA type were provided by public TCR beta signatures. Study-wide results and limits: HLA-C-restricted, CMV-specific TCR beta clonotypes were dominant ex vivo. CMV carriers with the relevant HLA were identified by cumulative public TCR beta family frequency.

This clonotype was observed at least ten times. Its specificity is unknown. The CDR3 extends over 17 amino acids. The V gene end was trimmed by 5 bases and the J gene end by 7 bases; junction bases not matched to a gene: 16. Looked up from germline, CDR1 is SGHTA and CDR2 is FQGNSA. TCRdb passed the reads through MiXCR, listing each CDR3 protein once. Of about 890,000 distinct CDR3 sequences listed, 31% were seen once; the top ten hold around 15%. The chain is built from TRBV7-2 and TRBJ1-4; 7 bases are a match to TRBD1. This TCR came from a human donor in good health (CMV status not recorded). Some clones in this sample may be carry-over from other donors' samples. Sequences were derived from cultured CD8+ T cells from PBMCs, sampled from culture after CMV antigen stimulation. The CDR3 spells CASSPRQGSFKGEKLFF. Here the CDR3 DNA reads TGTGCCAGCAGCCCCAGACAGGGATCTTTCAAAGGTGAAAAACTGTTTTTT. The whole variable domain, remainder taken from reference TRBV7-2 and TRBJ1-4, is GAGVSQSPSNKVTEKGKDVELRCDPISGHTALYWYRQSLGQGLEFLIYFQGNSAPDKSGLPSDRFSAERTGGSVSTLTIQRTQQEDSAVYLCASSPRQGSFKGEKLFFGSGTQLSVL.